This T cell receptor beta chain was retrieved from a study of blood T cell repertoires in COVID-19. This clone has a handful of counts. Produced via immunoSEQ multiplex PCR; TCRdb's table is partial and in-frame only. The table shows about 58,000 clones, with approximately 84% occurring only once. The TCR comes from a man older than 75 with COVID-19, enrolled during active disease. The specimen sequenced was peripheral blood.

Here the CDR3 reads CASSISPGLANEQFF. The CDR3 DNA sequence: TGCGCCAGCAGCATTTCTCCGGGACTAGCAAATGAGCAGTTCTTC. V gene TRBV5-1 combines with J gene TRBJ2-1; 9 bases map to TRBD2. V was clipped by 4 bases and J by 7 bases; unmatched bases: 9. CDR3 length: 15 residues. Germline lookup yields CDR1 SGHRS and CDR2 YFSETQ.